A selection of T cell receptor beta chains follows, all from one sample in a study of STAT3 mutations in large granular lymphocyte leukemia. Sequenced by immunoSEQ multiplex PCR; TCRdb stores in-frame clones only, minus some. The sample includes 5,400 or so clones, more than 45% of them seen just once. Source material: peripheral blood mononuclear cells. The receptors were sampled from a woman between 70 and 85 years old with T-cell large granular lymphocyte leukemia. Some clones in this sample may be carry-over from other donors' samples. The CDR3 runs from the conserved cysteine through the conserved F or W. The D gene is left open where the match is weak. Expanded clones get a size class; other rows say once, few or many, or leave the size out.

D gene: NA; J gene: TRBJ2-1; V gene: TRBV29-1; clone size: NA; CDR3 DNA: TGCAGCGTTGAACTTAGTCGGTACAATGAGCAGTTCTTC; CDR3 protein: CSVELSRYNEQFF
D gene: NA; J gene: TRBJ1-4; V gene: TRBV5-4; clone size: NA; CDR3 DNA: TGTGCCAGCAGCTGGGGACTAGGGGACGAAAAACTGTTTTTT; CDR3 protein: CASSWGLGDEKLFF
D gene: TRBD1; J gene: TRBJ2-7; V gene: TRBV30; clone size: few; CDR3 DNA: TGTGCCTGGGGACAGGGAATCCACGAGCAGTACTTC; CDR3 protein: CAWGQGIHEQYF
D gene: TRBD1; J gene: TRBJ2-3; V gene: TRBV5-4; clone size: NA; CDR3 DNA: TGTGCCAGCAGGACAGACAGGGGTAACACAGATACGCAGTATTTT; CDR3 protein: CASRTDRGNTDTQYF
D gene: NA; J gene: TRBJ1-2; V gene: TRBV18; clone size: NA; CDR3 DNA: TGTGCCAGCTCAGACAGGATTGGCTACACCTTC; CDR3 protein: CASSDRIGYTF
D gene: TRBD1; J gene: TRBJ1-4; V gene: TRBV30; clone size: NA; CDR3 DNA: TGTGCCTGGAGTCCTGGACAGGGGAGGGAAAAACTGTTTTTT; CDR3 protein: CAWSPGQGREKLFF
D gene: TRBD1; J gene: TRBJ2-7; V gene: TRBV30; clone size: few; CDR3 DNA: TGTGCCTGGAGCCCCTCTACAGGGGGCAAGTACTTC; CDR3 protein: CAWSPSTGGKYF
D gene: NA; J gene: TRBJ2-1; V gene: TRBV29-1; clone size: NA; CDR3 DNA: TGCAGCGCTTTACCGGGGCAGTCCAATGAGCAGTTCTTC; CDR3 protein: CSALPGQSNEQFF
D gene: TRBD2; J gene: TRBJ2-1; V gene: TRBV30; clone size: NA; CDR3 DNA: TGTGCCTGGAGCGAAGGCGGGGGGCAGTTCTTC; CDR3 protein: CAWSEGGGQFF
D gene: NA; J gene: TRBJ2-7; V gene: TRBV18; clone size: NA; CDR3 DNA: TGTGCCAGCTCCCAGGACTCCTACGAGCAGTACTTC; CDR3 protein: CASSQDSYEQYF
D gene: NA; J gene: TRBJ1-1; V gene: TRBV19; clone size: hyperexpanded; CDR3 DNA: TGTGCCAGTAGTATTGATGGGCCTAACACTGAAGCTTTCTTT; CDR3 protein: CASSIDGPNTEAFF
D gene: TRBD1; J gene: TRBJ1-4; V gene: TRBV5-4; clone size: few; CDR3 DNA: TGTGCCAGCAGCTCTGGGGACAGGGTAGAAGAAAAACTGTTTTTT; CDR3 protein: CASSSGDRVEEKLFF
D gene: NA; J gene: TRBJ1-2; V gene: TRBV25-1; clone size: NA; CDR3 DNA: TGTGCCAGCAGTGAACCGGGACCATTTGGGGGCTACACCTTC; CDR3 protein: CASSEPGPFGGYTF
D gene: NA; J gene: TRBJ2-5; V gene: TRBV19; clone size: NA; CDR3 DNA: TGTGCCAGTAGTGAGACCCAAGAGACCCAGTACTTC; CDR3 protein: CASSETQETQYF
D gene: TRBD2; J gene: TRBJ2-1; V gene: TRBV19; clone size: few; CDR3 DNA: TGTGCCAGTAGTGTTGTAGCGGGCCCCTACAATGAGCAGTTCTTC; CDR3 protein: CASSVVAGPYNEQFF
D gene: NA; J gene: TRBJ2-5; V gene: TRBV11-3; clone size: NA; CDR3 DNA: TGTGCCAGCAGCTTCCCGGGGACTGAGACCCAGTACTTC; CDR3 protein: CASSFPGTETQYF
D gene: TRBD2; J gene: TRBJ2-1; V gene: TRBV5-4; clone size: NA; CDR3 DNA: TGTGCCAGCAGCTTGGAACGGGAGGGTCAGTTCTTC; CDR3 protein: CASSLEREGQFF
D gene: TRBD1; J gene: TRBJ1-1; V gene: TRBV30; clone size: NA; CDR3 DNA: TGTGCCTGGAGTAGGTGGGACAGGGTCACTGAAGCTTTCTTT; CDR3 protein: CAWSRWDRVTEAFF
D gene: NA; J gene: TRBJ2-3; V gene: TRBV7-9; clone size: NA; CDR3 DNA: TGTGCCAGCAGCCGAGCTAGCACAGATACGCAGTATTTT; CDR3 protein: CASSRASTDTQYF
D gene: TRBD1; J gene: TRBJ2-7; V gene: TRBV12-5; clone size: NA; CDR3 DNA: TGTGCTAGTGGTTTGTCCCGACAGGGTAAGGCCTACGAGCAGTACTTC; CDR3 protein: CASGLSRQGKAYEQYF
D gene: NA; J gene: TRBJ1-1; V gene: TRBV30; clone size: NA; CDR3 DNA: TGTGCCTGGAATTCCGGGACTGAAGCTTTCTTT; CDR3 protein: CAWNSGTEAFF
D gene: NA; J gene: TRBJ2-7; V gene: TRBV5-1; clone size: NA; CDR3 DNA: TGCGCCAGCAGCTTCGGGAGCTCCTACGAGCAGTACTTC; CDR3 protein: CASSFGSSYEQYF
D gene: NA; J gene: TRBJ1-2; V gene: TRBV18; clone size: NA; CDR3 DNA: TGTGCCAGCTCACCCTTGGACGGGTTGGGGGCTCGGGGCTACACCTTC; CDR3 protein: CASSPLDGLGARGYTF
D gene: NA; J gene: TRBJ2-3; V gene: TRBV7-9; clone size: NA; CDR3 DNA: TGTGCCAGCAGCTTCTCTGATACGCAGTATTTT; CDR3 protein: CASSFSDTQYF
D gene: NA; J gene: TRBJ1-5; V gene: TRBV5-1; clone size: NA; CDR3 DNA: TGCGCCAGCAGCCCACGTTGGGGGGGTGGTGAGCCCCAGCATTTT; CDR3 protein: CASSPRWGGGEPQHF
D gene: NA; J gene: TRBJ1-5; V gene: TRBV28; clone size: NA; CDR3 DNA: TGTGCCAGCAGTACTGACGGTCTCAATCAGCCCCAGCATTTT; CDR3 protein: CASSTDGLNQPQHF
D gene: NA; J gene: TRBJ1-1; V gene: TRBV30; clone size: NA; CDR3 DNA: TGTGCCTGGGGTCAGGCGTCGTACACTGAAGCTTTCTTT; CDR3 protein: CAWGQASYTEAFF
D gene: TRBD2; J gene: TRBJ2-7; V gene: TRBV7-1; clone size: NA; CDR3 DNA: TGTGCCAGCAGGGCTAGCGGGAGCGACGAGCAGTACTTC; CDR3 protein: CASRASGSDEQYF
D gene: TRBD1; J gene: TRBJ1-2; V gene: TRBV30; clone size: NA; CDR3 DNA: TGTGCCTGGAGTGTACCCAGGGGGCAAGGGGGCTATGGCTACACCTTC; CDR3 protein: CAWSVPRGQGGYGYTF
D gene: NA; J gene: TRBJ2-3; V gene: TRBV30; clone size: NA; CDR3 DNA: TGTGCCTGGAGTGATGGAGGGCCCACGGATACGCAGTATTTT; CDR3 protein: CAWSDGGPTDTQYF
D gene: NA; J gene: TRBJ2-3; V gene: TRBV7-9; clone size: few; CDR3 DNA: TGTGCCAGCAGCTTAGGGACGGGCAGCTATACGCAGTATTTT; CDR3 protein: CASSLGTGSYTQYF
D gene: NA; J gene: TRBJ1-2; V gene: TRBV28; clone size: few; CDR3 DNA: TGTGCCAGCGTTCTTGGGGGCGCTGGCTATGGCTACACCTTC; CDR3 protein: CASVLGGAGYGYTF
D gene: TRBD2; J gene: TRBJ2-5; V gene: TRBV5-4; clone size: few; CDR3 DNA: TGTGCCAGCAGCTTGGCCGGGAGGGGCCAGGAGACCCAGTACTTC; CDR3 protein: CASSLAGRGQETQYF
D gene: TRBD2; J gene: TRBJ2-3; V gene: TRBV19; clone size: NA; CDR3 DNA: TGTGCCAGTAGTCCGTGGACTAGCGGGAGAACAGATACGCAGTATTTT; CDR3 protein: CASSPWTSGRTDTQYF
D gene: NA; J gene: TRBJ2-7; V gene: TRBV5-6; clone size: NA; CDR3 DNA: TGTGCCAGCAGCTTGGGGGCAGGCTCCTACGAGCAGTACTTC; CDR3 protein: CASSLGAGSYEQYF
D gene: TRBD2; J gene: TRBJ2-7; V gene: TRBV5-3; clone size: few; CDR3 DNA: TGTGCCAGAAGCAATGTCGAGCGGGAGAGGTACGAGCAGTACTTC; CDR3 protein: CARSNVERERYEQYF
D gene: TRBD2; J gene: TRBJ2-5; V gene: TRBV30; clone size: NA; CDR3 DNA: TGTGCCTGGCTTGATCTTGCGGGGGGACTCACTCAAGAGACCCAGTACTTC; CDR3 protein: CAWLDLAGGLTQETQYF
D gene: TRBD1; J gene: TRBJ2-7; V gene: TRBV7-7; clone size: NA; CDR3 DNA: TGTGCTAGCAGCCAAAGACAGGGCGGCGAGCAGTACTTC; CDR3 protein: CASSQRQGGEQYF
D gene: NA; J gene: TRBJ2-7; V gene: TRBV5-4; clone size: NA; CDR3 DNA: TGTGCCAGCACCCGTGGGGGCGAGCAGTACTTC; CDR3 protein: CASTRGGEQYF
D gene: NA; J gene: TRBJ2-1; V gene: TRBV7-9; clone size: few; CDR3 DNA: TGTGCCAGCAGCTACGACAATGAGCAGTTCTTC; CDR3 protein: CASSYDNEQFF
D gene: NA; J gene: TRBJ2-7; V gene: TRBV18; clone size: NA; CDR3 DNA: TGTGCCAGCTCCCGGACAGCAAGCTCCTACGAGCAGTACTTC; CDR3 protein: CASSRTASSYEQYF
D gene: NA; J gene: TRBJ1-2; V gene: TRBV5-1; clone size: few; CDR3 DNA: TGCGCCAGCAGCTTAGGCGGGGATCGTGGCTACACCTTC; CDR3 protein: CASSLGGDRGYTF
D gene: NA; J gene: TRBJ1-2; V gene: TRBV20-1; clone size: NA; CDR3 DNA: TGCAGTGCTAGGAGGAGCTATGGCTACACCTTC; CDR3 protein: CSARRSYGYTF
D gene: TRBD1; J gene: TRBJ2-7; V gene: TRBV27; clone size: NA; CDR3 DNA: TGTGCCAGTCGCCTCCAGGGGGCATCCTACGAGCAGTACTTC; CDR3 protein: CASRLQGASYEQYF
D gene: NA; J gene: TRBJ1-1; V gene: TRBV30; clone size: NA; CDR3 DNA: TGTGCCTGGAGGGGAAACACTGAAGCTTTCTTT; CDR3 protein: CAWRGNTEAFF
D gene: NA; J gene: TRBJ1-2; V gene: TRBV12-5; clone size: few; CDR3 DNA: TGTGCTAGTGGTTTGGGCGGCGGCAGGGGCTACACCTTC; CDR3 protein: CASGLGGGRGYTF
D gene: NA; J gene: TRBJ1-2; V gene: TRBV29-1; clone size: NA; CDR3 DNA: TGCAGCGTTGGCGGGGGAGGTTATGGCTACACCTTC; CDR3 protein: CSVGGGGYGYTF
D gene: TRBD1; J gene: TRBJ2-4; V gene: TRBV29-1; clone size: NA; CDR3 DNA: TGCAGCGCAGGTATGGGACAGGGAAACATTCAGTACTTC; CDR3 protein: CSAGMGQGNIQYF